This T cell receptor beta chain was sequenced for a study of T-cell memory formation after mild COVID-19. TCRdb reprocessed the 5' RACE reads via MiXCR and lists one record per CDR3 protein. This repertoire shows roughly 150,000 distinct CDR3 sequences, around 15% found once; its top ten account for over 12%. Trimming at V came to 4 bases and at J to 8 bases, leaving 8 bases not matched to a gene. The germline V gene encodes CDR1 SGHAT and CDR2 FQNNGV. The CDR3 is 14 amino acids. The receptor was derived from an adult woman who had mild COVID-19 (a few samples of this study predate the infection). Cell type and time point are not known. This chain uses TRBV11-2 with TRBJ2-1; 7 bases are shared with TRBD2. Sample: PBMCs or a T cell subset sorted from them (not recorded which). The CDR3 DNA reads TGTGCCAGCAGCTCGCGGGGACTATGGGATGAGCAGTTCTTC. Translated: CASSSRGLWDEQFF.